A selection of T cell receptor beta chains follows, all from one sample in a study of shared clonotypes between healthy human individuals. Assay used: immunoSEQ multiplex PCR; TCRdb lists only in-frame clones, some missing. The sample shows fewer than 150,000 clones, 65% to 75% of them seen only once. The specimen sequenced was memory CD8+ T cells sorted from blood. The source of these receptors is a young woman in good health. The CDR3 runs from the conserved cysteine through the conserved F or W. Fields, in order: clone size, V gene, J gene, D gene, CDR3 protein, CDR3 DNA. D genes are given only for firm matches. The listing skips clone size in some rows; elsewhere it reads once, few, many or a size class.

abundance: many
v_gene: TRBV5-1
j_gene: TRBJ2-7
d_gene: .
CDR3aa: CASSLAGEEQYF
CDR3nt: TGCGCCAGCAGCTTGGCAGGGGAGGAGCAGTACTTC

abundance: .
v_gene: TRBV19
j_gene: TRBJ1-5
d_gene: .
CDR3aa: CASSNKSYSNQPQHF
CDR3nt: TGTGCCAGTAGTAATAAGTCATATAGCAATCAGCCCCAGCATTTT

abundance: .
v_gene: TRBV15
j_gene: TRBJ2-7
d_gene: .
CDR3aa: CATSGNREPYEQYF
CDR3nt: TGTGCCACCAGCGGGAACAGGGAACCCTACGAGCAGTACTTC

abundance: .
v_gene: TRBV5-6
j_gene: TRBJ2-7
d_gene: TRBD2
CDR3aa: CASSLELAGGREQYF
CDR3nt: TGTGCCAGCAGCTTGGAGTTAGCGGGGGGTCGCGAGCAGTACTTC

abundance: .
v_gene: TRBV15
j_gene: TRBJ2-2
d_gene: TRBD2
CDR3aa: CATSRDREAGVGTGELFF
CDR3nt: TGTGCCACCAGCAGAGACCGCGAAGCGGGAGTGGGCACCGGGGAGCTGTTTTTT

abundance: .
v_gene: TRBV5-4
j_gene: TRBJ1-2
d_gene: TRBD1
CDR3aa: CASIGDREFGYTF
CDR3nt: TGTGCCAGCATCGGGGACAGGGAGTTCGGCTACACCTTC

abundance: .
v_gene: TRBV7-2
j_gene: TRBJ1-4
d_gene: .
CDR3aa: CASSPRGVTNEKLFF
CDR3nt: TGTGCCAGCAGCCCAAGGGGGGTAACTAATGAAAAACTGTTTTTT

abundance: .
v_gene: TRBV11-2
j_gene: TRBJ2-2
d_gene: .
CDR3aa: CASSYRDLRPNTGELFF
CDR3nt: TGTGCCAGCAGTTACCGGGATCTCCGGCCGAACACCGGGGAGCTGTTTTTT

abundance: .
v_gene: TRBV5-5
j_gene: TRBJ1-5
d_gene: .
CDR3aa: CASSLAQRGNQPQHF
CDR3nt: TGTGCCAGCAGCTTGGCCCAGAGGGGCAATCAGCCCCAGCATTTT

abundance: .
v_gene: TRBV27
j_gene: TRBJ2-1
d_gene: TRBD1
CDR3aa: CASSQGQYDEQFF
CDR3nt: TGTGCCAGCAGTCAGGGACAGTACGATGAGCAGTTCTTC

abundance: .
v_gene: TRBV29-1
j_gene: TRBJ2-6
d_gene: .
CDR3aa: CSARGGGANVLTF
CDR3nt: TGCAGCGCCCGTGGCGGGGGGGCCAACGTCCTGACTTTC

abundance: .
v_gene: TRBV11-2
j_gene: TRBJ1-2
d_gene: .
CDR3aa: CASSFSRGPNYGYTF
CDR3nt: TGTGCCAGCAGCTTCTCCAGGGGCCCTAACTATGGCTACACCTTC

abundance: few
v_gene: TRBV19
j_gene: TRBJ1-2
d_gene: .
CDR3aa: CASHEGDGYTF
CDR3nt: TGTGCCAGTCATGAGGGGGATGGCTACACCTTC

abundance: .
v_gene: TRBV19
j_gene: TRBJ1-1
d_gene: TRBD1
CDR3aa: CASSLGQGYTEAFF
CDR3nt: TGTGCCAGTTCCCTCGGACAGGGGTACACTGAAGCTTTCTTT

abundance: .
v_gene: TRBV13
j_gene: TRBJ1-1
d_gene: .
CDR3aa: CASSAWAEGTEAFF
CDR3nt: TGTGCCAGCAGCGCATGGGCGGAGGGCACTGAAGCTTTCTTT

abundance: .
v_gene: TRBV27
j_gene: TRBJ1-5
d_gene: .
CDR3aa: CASGRASNQPQHF
CDR3nt: TGTGCCAGCGGCAGGGCTAGCAATCAGCCCCAGCATTTT

abundance: few
v_gene: TRBV5-8
j_gene: TRBJ2-7
d_gene: .
CDR3aa: CASSQDDASPSYEQYF
CDR3nt: TGTGCCAGCAGCCAAGATGATGCGTCCCCTTCCTACGAGCAGTACTTC

abundance: few
v_gene: TRBV18
j_gene: TRBJ2-4
d_gene: TRBD1
CDR3aa: CASSQRQGLYF
CDR3nt: TGTGCCAGCTCACAACGACAGGGTCTGTACTTC

abundance: .
v_gene: TRBV27
j_gene: TRBJ2-2
d_gene: .
CDR3aa: CASSQVTGELFF
CDR3nt: TGTGCCAGCAGTCAGGTTACCGGGGAGCTGTTTTTT

abundance: many
v_gene: TRBV7-9
j_gene: TRBJ1-1
d_gene: .
CDR3aa: CASSSATGNTEAFF
CDR3nt: TGTGCCAGCAGCTCTGCGACAGGGAACACTGAAGCTTTCTTT

abundance: once
v_gene: TRBV11-2
j_gene: TRBJ2-7
d_gene: .
CDR3aa: CASWSFPGETYEQYF
CDR3nt: TGTGCCAGCTGGTCCTTTCCGGGAGAGACCTACGAGCAGTACTTC

abundance: .
v_gene: TRBV5-1
j_gene: TRBJ1-5
d_gene: .
CDR3aa: CASSREVGGLNQPQHF
CDR3nt: TGCGCCAGCAGCCGGGAGGTCGGGGGCTTAAATCAGCCCCAGCATTTT

abundance: .
v_gene: TRBV19
j_gene: TRBJ2-7
d_gene: .
CDR3aa: CASSMYTGTAYEQYF
CDR3nt: TGTGCCAGTAGTATGTATACAGGGACGGCCTACGAGCAGTACTTC

abundance: .
v_gene: TRBV2
j_gene: TRBJ2-1
d_gene: .
CDR3aa: CATGPGTSNEQFF
CDR3nt: TGTGCCACCGGGCCCGGGACTTCAAATGAGCAGTTCTTC